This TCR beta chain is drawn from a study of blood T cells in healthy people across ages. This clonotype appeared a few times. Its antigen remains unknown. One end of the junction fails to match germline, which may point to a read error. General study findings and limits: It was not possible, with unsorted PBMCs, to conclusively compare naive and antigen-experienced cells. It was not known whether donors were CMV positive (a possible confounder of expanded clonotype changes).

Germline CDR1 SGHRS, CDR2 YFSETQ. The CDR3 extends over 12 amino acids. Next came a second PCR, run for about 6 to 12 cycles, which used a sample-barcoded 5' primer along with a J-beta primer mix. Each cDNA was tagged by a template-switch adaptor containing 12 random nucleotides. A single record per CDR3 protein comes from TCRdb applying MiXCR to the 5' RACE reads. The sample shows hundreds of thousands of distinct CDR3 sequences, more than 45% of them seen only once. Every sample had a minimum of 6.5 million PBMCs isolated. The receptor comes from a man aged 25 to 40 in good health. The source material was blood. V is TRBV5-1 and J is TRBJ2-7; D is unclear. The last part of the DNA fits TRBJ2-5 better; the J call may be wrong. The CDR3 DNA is TGTGCCAGCCGACAAAGTGGGGAGACCCAGTACTTC. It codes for CASRQSGETQYF.